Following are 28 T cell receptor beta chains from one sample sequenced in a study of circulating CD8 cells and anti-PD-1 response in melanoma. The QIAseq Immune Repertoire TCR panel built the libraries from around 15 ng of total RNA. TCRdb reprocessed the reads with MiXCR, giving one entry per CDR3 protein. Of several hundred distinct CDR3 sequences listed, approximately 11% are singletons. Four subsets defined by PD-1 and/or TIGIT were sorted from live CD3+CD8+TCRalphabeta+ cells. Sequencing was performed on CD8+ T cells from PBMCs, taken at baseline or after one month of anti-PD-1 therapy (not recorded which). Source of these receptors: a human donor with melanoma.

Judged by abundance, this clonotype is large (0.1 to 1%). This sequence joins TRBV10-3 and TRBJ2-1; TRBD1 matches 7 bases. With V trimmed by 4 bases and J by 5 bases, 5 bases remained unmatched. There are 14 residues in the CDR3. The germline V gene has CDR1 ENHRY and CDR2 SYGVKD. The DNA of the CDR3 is TGTGCCATCAGTGTCGGGACAGCCAACAATGAGCAGTTCTTC. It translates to CAISVGTANNEQFF.

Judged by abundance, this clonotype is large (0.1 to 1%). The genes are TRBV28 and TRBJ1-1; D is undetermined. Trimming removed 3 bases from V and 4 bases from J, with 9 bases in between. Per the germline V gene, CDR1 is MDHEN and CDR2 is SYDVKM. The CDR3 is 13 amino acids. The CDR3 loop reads CASSLIDTTEAFF. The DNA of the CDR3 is TGTGCCAGCAGTTTGATCGACACCACTGAAGCTTTCTTT.

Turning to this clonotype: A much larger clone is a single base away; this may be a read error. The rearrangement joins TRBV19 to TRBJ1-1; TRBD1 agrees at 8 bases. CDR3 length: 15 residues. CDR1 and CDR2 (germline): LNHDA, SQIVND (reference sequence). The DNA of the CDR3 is TGTGCCAGTAGCCTTTGGGACACAGGGGGGTCTGAAGCTCTCTTT. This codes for CASSLWDTGGSEALF.

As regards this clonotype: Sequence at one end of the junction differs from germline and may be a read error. In DNA, the CDR3 is TGTGCCGGCAGTGATGGACTAGCGGTCTACAATGAGCAGTTCTTC. Residues: CAGSDGLAVYNEQFF. The chain is built from TRBV6-1 and TRBJ2-1, with 10 bases that match TRBD2. The V gene's germline CDR1 is MNHNS and CDR2 SASEGT. The CDR3 sequence is 15 residues long.

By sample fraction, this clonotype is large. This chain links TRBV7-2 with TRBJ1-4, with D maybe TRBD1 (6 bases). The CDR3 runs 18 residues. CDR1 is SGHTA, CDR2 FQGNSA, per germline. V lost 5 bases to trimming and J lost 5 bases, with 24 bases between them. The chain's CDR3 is CASSATYGTSYPNEKLFF. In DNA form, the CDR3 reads TGTGCCAGCAGCGCGACTTATGGGACATCATACCCAAATGAAAAACTGTTTTTT.

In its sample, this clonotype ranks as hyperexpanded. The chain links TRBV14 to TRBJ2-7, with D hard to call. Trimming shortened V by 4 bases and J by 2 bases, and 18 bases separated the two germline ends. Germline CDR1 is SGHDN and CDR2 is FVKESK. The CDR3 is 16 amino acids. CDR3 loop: CASSLLDKKIAYEQYF. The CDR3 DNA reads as TGTGCCAGCAGCCTGCTGGATAAGAAAATAGCCTACGAGCAGTACTTC.

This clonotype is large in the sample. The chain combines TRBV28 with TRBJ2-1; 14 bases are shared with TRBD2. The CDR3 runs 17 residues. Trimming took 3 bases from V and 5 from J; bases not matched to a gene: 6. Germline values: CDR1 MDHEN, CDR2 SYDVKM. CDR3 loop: CASSFWGLAGVDNEQFF. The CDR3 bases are TGTGCCAGCAGTTTCTGGGGACTAGCGGGAGTAGACAATGAGCAGTTCTTC.

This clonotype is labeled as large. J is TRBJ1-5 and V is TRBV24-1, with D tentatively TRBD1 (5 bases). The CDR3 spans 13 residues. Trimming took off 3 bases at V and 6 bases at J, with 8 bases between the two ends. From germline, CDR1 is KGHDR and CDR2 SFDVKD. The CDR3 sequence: CATSDGGVQPQHF. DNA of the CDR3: TGTGCCACCAGTGATGGAGGGGTTCAGCCCCAGCATTTT.

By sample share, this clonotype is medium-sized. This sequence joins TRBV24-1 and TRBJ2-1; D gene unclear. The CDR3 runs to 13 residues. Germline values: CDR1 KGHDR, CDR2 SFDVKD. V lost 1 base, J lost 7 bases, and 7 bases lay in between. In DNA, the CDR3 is TGTGCCACCAGTGATTTTTTGAGGAATGAGCAGTTCTTC. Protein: CATSDFLRNEQFF.

The DNA of the CDR3 is TGTGCCAGCAGTTACCAAGAGACCCAGTACTTC. Its protein product is CASSYQETQYF. The chain joins TRBV6-6 to TRBJ2-5; D remains ambiguous. The V gene lost 2 bases and the J gene lost 2 bases, with 0 bases spanning the gap. The CDR3 consists of 11 residues. Germline V gene sequence: CDR1 MNHNY, CDR2 SVGAGI (reference sequence).

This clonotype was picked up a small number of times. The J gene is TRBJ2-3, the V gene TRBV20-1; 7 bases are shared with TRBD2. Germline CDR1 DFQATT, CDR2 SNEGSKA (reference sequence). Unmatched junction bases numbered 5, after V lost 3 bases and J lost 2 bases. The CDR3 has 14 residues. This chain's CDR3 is CSASPRENTDTQYF. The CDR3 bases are TGCAGTGCTAGTCCGCGGGAGAACACAGATACGCAGTATTTT.

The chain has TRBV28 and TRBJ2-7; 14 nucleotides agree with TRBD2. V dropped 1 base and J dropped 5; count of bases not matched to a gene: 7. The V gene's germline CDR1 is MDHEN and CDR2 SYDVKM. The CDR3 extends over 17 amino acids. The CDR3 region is CASSLYPRTSGRNEQYF. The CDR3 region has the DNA TGTGCCAGCAGTTTATATCCCCGGACTAGCGGGAGGAACGAGCAGTACTTC.

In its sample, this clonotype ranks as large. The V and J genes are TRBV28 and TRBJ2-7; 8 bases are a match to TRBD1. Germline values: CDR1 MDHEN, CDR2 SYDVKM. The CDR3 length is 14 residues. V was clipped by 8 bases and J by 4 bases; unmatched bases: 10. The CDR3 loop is CASEAGGARYEQYF. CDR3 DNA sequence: TGTGCCAGCGAGGCAGGGGGCGCGAGGTACGAGCAGTACTTC.

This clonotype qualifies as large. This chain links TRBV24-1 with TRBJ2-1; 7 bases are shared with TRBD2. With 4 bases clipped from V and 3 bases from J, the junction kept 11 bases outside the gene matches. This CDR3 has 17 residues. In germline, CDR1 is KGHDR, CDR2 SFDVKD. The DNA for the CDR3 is TGTGCCACCAGTGACCGGACCCAGCGGGACTACTACAATGAGCAGTTCTTC. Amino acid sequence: CATSDRTQRDYYNEQFF.

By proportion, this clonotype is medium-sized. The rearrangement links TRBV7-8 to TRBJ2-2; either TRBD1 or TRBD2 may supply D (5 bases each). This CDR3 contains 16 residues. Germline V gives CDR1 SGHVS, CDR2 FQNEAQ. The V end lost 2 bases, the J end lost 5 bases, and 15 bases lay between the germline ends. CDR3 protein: CASSLLGPPKTGELFF. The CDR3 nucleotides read TGTGCCAGCAGCTTACTGGGACCCCCCAAAACCGGGGAGCTGTTTTTT.

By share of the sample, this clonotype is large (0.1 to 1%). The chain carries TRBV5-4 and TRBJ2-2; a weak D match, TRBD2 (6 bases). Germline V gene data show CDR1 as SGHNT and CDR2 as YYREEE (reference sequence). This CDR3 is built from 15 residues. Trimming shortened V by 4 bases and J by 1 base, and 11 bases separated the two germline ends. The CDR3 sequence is CASSPPGGNTGELFF. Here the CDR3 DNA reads TGTGCCAGCAGCCCCCCCGGGGGGAACACCGGGGAGCTGTTTTTT.

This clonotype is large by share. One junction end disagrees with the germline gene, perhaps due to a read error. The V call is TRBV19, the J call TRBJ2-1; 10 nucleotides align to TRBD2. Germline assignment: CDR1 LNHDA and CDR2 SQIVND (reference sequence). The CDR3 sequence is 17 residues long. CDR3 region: CASSAKFGLAVYKEQFF. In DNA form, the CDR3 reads TGTGCCAGTAGTGCTAAGTTCGGACTAGCGGTCTACAAGGAGCAGTTCTTC.

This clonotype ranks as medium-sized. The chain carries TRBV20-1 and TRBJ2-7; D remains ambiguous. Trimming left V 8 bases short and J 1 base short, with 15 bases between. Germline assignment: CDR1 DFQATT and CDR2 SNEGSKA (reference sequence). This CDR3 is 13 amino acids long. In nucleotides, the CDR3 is TGCAGTCCCCGCGACGACGCATCCTACGAGCAGTACTTC. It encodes CSPRDDASYEQYF.

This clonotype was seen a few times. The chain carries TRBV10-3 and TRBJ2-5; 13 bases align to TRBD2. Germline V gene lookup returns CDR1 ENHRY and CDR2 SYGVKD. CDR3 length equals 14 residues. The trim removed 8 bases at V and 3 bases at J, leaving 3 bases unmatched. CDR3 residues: CAIRGLAGEETQYF. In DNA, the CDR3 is TGTGCCATCCGCGGACTAGCGGGAGAAGAGACCCAGTACTTC.

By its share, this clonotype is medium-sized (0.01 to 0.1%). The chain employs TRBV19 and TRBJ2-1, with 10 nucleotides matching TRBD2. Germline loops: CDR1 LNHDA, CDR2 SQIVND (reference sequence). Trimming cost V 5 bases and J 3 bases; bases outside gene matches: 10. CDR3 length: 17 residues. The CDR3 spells CASSAKFGLAVYNEQFF. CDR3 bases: TGTGCCAGTAGTGCTAAGTTCGGACTAGCGGTCTACAATGAGCAGTTCTTC.

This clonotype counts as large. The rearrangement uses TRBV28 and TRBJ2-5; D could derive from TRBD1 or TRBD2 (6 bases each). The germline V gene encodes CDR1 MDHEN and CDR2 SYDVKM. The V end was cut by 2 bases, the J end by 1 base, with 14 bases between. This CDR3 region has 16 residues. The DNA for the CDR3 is TGTGCCAGCAGTTTAAGCTTAGGGGGGATCCAAGAGACCCAGTACTTC. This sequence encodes CASSLSLGGIQETQYF.

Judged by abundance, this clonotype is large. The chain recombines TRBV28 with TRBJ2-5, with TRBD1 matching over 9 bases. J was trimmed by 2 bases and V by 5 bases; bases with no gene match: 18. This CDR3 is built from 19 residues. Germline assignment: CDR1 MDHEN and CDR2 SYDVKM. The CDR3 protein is CASSNPAGQGWVTQETQYF. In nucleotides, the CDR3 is TGTGCCAGCAGTAACCCCGCGGGACAGGGATGGGTAACGCAAGAGACCCAGTACTTC.

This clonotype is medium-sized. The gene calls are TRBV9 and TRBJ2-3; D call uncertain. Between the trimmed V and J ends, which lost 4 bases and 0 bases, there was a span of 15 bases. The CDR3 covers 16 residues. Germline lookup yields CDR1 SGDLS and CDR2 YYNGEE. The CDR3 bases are TGTGCCAGCAGCCACCGACTGGATTCTAGCACAGATACGCAGTATTTT. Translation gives CASSHRLDSSTDTQYF.

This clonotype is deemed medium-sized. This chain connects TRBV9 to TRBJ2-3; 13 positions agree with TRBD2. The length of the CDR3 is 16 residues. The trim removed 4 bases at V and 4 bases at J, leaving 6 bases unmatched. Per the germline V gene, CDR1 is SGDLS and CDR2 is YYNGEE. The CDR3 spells CASSPLTSGGADTQYF. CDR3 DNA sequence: TGTGCCAGCAGCCCCCTCACTAGCGGGGGGGCAGATACGCAGTATTTT.

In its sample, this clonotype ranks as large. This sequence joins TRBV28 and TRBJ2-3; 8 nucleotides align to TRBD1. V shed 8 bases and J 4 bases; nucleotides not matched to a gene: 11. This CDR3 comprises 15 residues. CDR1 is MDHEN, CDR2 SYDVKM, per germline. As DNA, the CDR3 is TGTGCCAGCTCCCCGGACAGGGTTCTCGCAGATACGCAGTATTTT. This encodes CASSPDRVLADTQYF.

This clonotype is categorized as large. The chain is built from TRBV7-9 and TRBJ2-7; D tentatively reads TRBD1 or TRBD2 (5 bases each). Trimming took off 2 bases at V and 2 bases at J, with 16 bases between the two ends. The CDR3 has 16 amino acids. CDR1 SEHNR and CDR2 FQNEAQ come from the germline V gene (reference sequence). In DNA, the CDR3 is TGTGCCAGCAGCTTACTTCGGGGCAGGTCAGCCTACGAGCAGTACTTC. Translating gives CASSLLRGRSAYEQYF.

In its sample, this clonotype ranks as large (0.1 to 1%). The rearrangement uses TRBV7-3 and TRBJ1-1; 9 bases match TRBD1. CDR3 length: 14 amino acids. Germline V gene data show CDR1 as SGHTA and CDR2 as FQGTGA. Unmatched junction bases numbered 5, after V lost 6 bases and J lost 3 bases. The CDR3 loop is CASSPGQGYTEAFF. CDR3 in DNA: TGTGCCAGCAGTCCGGGACAGGGCTACACTGAAGCTTTCTTT.

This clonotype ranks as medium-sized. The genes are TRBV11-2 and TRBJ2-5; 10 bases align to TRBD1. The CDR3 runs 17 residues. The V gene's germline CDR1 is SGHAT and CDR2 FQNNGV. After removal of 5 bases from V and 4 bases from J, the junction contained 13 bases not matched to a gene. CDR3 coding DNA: TGTGCCAGCAGCCCGATCCGCCCGGGACAGGGGACAGAGACCCAGTACTTC. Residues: CASSPIRPGQGTETQYF.